The 23 T cell receptor beta chains below all came from one sample that was sequenced in a study of T cells in Graves' hyperthyroidism and ophthalmopathy. Authors of the study amplified TCR beta CDR3 regions from RNA transcripts. HTBI primers were employed in a first-round RT-PCR of the TCR CDR3. TCRdb independently ran MiXCR on the multiplex PCR reads; one entry per CDR3 protein. The sample contains about 520,000 distinct CDR3 sequences, roughly a quarter of which appear only once. The sample consisted of blood. Receptor source: a woman in her 30s with Graves' ophthalmopathy.

This clonotype appeared many times. CDR3 DNA: TGCAGTGCTAGAGCTGTCAGGAGCCGGGGCACTGAAGCTTTCTTT. Translating it yields CSARAVRSRGTEAFF. The J gene is TRBJ1-1, the V gene TRBV20-1, with no clear D. There are 15 residues in the CDR3. V lost 1 base and J lost 4, with 16 bases in between. The germline gives CDR1 DFQATT, CDR2 SNEGSKA (reference sequence).

This chain joins TRBV6-9 and TRBJ2-7, with TRBD2 identical over 13 bases. With 2 bases clipped from V and 3 bases from J, the junction kept 7 bases outside the gene matches. CDR3 size: 17 residues. Germline values: CDR1 MNHGY, CDR2 SVAAGI. The CDR3: CASSYGATSGGIYEQYF. DNA for the CDR3: TGTGCCAGCAGTTATGGTGCGACTAGCGGGGGGATCTACGAGCAGTACTTC.

This clonotype was detected only a few times. The chain uses TRBV6-2 or TRBV6-3 and TRBJ1-1; 7 bases agree with TRBD1. The CDR3 contains 20 residues. With V trimmed by 6 bases and J by 0 bases, 22 bases remained unmatched. CDR1 is MNHEY and CDR2 is SVGEGT in the germline V gene. The CDR3 here is CASRNLIPIRDSYLNTEAFF. As DNA, the CDR3 is TGTGCCAGCAGAAACCTGATTCCGATCCGGGACAGCTACTTGAACACTGAAGCTTTCTTT.

The rearrangement uses TRBV25-1 and TRBJ1-5; 8 positions agree with TRBD1. Germline CDR1 reads MGHDK; CDR2 reads SYGVNS. V was pared by 5 bases and J by 0 bases, with 15 bases of the junction left unmatched. The CDR3 totals 19 residues. The CDR3 DNA sequence: TGTGCCAGCAGTCCCTCAGAGGGGACAGGCGATTATAGCAATCAGCCCCAGCATTTT. Its translation is CASSPSEGTGDYSNQPQHF.

This clonotype was picked up many times. The chain joins TRBV9 to TRBJ2-7, with TRBD1 identical over 9 bases. Germline lookup yields CDR1 SGDLS and CDR2 YYNGEE. V trimming: 5 bases; J trimming: 5 bases; junction bases outside the gene matches: 5. There are 13 residues in the CDR3. CDR3: CASRGQGSNEQYF. The CDR3 DNA sequence: TGTGCCAGCAGAGGACAGGGGTCAAACGAGCAGTACTTC. The variable domain in full, with the rest retrieved from reference TRBV9 and TRBJ2-7, is DSGVTQTPKHLITATGQRVTLRCSPRSGDLSVYWYQQSLDQGLQFLIQYYNGEERAKGNILERFSAQQFPDLHSELNLSSLELGDSALYFCASRGQGSNEQYFGPGTRLTVT.

The chain links TRBV11-1 to TRBJ2-2; 8 bases map to TRBD1. Per germline, CDR1 SGHAT and CDR2 FQDESV (reference sequence). V gave up 7 bases and J gave up 4 bases; unmatched junction bases: 11. This CDR3 comprises 16 residues. In DNA form, the CDR3 reads TGTGCCAGCAAATACGGTTCAGGGGGCTTCACCGGGGAGCTGTTTTTT. This encodes CASKYGSGGFTGELFF.

This clonotype was found many times. This rearrangement joins TRBV3-1 to TRBJ1-1; D unclear. V lost 1 base and J lost 4, with 10 bases in between. The germline V gene encodes CDR1 LGHDT and CDR2 YNNKEL (reference sequence). This CDR3 is built from 14 residues. CDR3 sequence (DNA): TGTGCCAGCAGCCAAGGTACGGGAGGCACTGAAGCTTTCTTT. Its protein is CASSQGTGGTEAFF.

The chain recombines TRBV11-1 with TRBJ2-7; a possible D gene is TRBD1 (5 bases). The CDR3 totals 16 residues. The V gene lost 6 bases and the J gene lost 2 bases, with 20 bases spanning the gap. Germline V CDR1 and CDR2: SGHAT, FQDESV (reference sequence). The CDR3 sequence: CASRHTSGHSPYEQYF. In nucleotides, the CDR3 is TGTGCCAGCAGACATACTTCCGGACACTCACCCTACGAGCAGTACTTC.

A few counts support this clonotype. The chain combines TRBV5-1 with TRBJ1-5, with TRBD1 matching 10 bases. V lost 2 bases to trimming and J lost 5 bases; unmatched junction nucleotides: 7. Germline CDR1 SGHRS, CDR2 YFSETQ. This CDR3 region has 16 residues. Written as DNA, the CDR3 is TGCGCCAGCAGCTTAGGGACAGGGGTGAACTATCAGCCCCAGCATTTT. Amino acids: CASSLGTGVNYQPQHF.

This chain connects TRBV6-1 to TRBJ2-1, with 9 bases identical to TRBD1. Germline lookup yields CDR1 MNHNS and CDR2 SASEGT. CDR3 size: 14 residues. Trimming removed 5 bases from V and 4 bases from J; junction bases left unmatched: 3. CDR3: CASSMDRGYNEQFF. The CDR3, as DNA: TGTGCCAGCAGTATGGACAGGGGTTACAATGAGCAGTTCTTC.

Many counts were recorded for this clonotype. The V call is TRBV5-1, the J call TRBJ1-5; D ambiguous. The CDR3 loop spans 15 amino acids. V was clipped by 0 bases and J by 2 bases, with 9 bases between them. The V gene's germline CDR1 is SGHRS and CDR2 YFSETQ. DNA of the CDR3: TGCGCCAGCAGCTTGGAGGGATACGGCAATCAGCCCCAGCATTTT. This codes for CASSLEGYGNQPQHF.

This clonotype has more than one count but fewer than ten. The V gene is TRBV6-1, the J gene TRBJ1-2; TRBD1 matches at 8 bases. Trimming removed 4 bases from V and 2 bases from J; junction bases left unmatched: 6. The CDR3 consists of 15 residues. CDR1 MNHNS and CDR2 SASEGT come from the germline V gene. The CDR3 loop reads CASSGGQGPNYGYTF. The CDR3 DNA follows: TGTGCCAGCAGTGGCGGACAGGGTCCAAACTATGGCTACACCTTC.

J is TRBJ2-2 and V is TRBV6-5; TRBD2 matches 10 bases. J gave up 4 bases and V 2 bases, and 7 bases lay outside the gene matches. Germline CDR1 and CDR2: MNHEY and SVGAGI. The length of the CDR3 is 17 residues. The CDR3 protein is CASSYGPGTSATGELFF. The DNA for the CDR3 is TGTGCCAGCAGTTACGGTCCGGGGACTAGCGCCACCGGGGAGCTGTTTTTT.

This clonotype occurred many times. This chain uses TRBV7-2 with TRBJ2-7, with D possibly being TRBD2 (6 bases). Germline V CDR1 and CDR2: SGHTA, FQGNSA. The ends were cut back, 7 bases at V and 0 bases at J, with 13 bases in the middle. This CDR3 contains 14 residues. The CDR3 bases are TGTGCCAGCAACCCCAGCGGGCTCTCCTACGAGCAGTACTTC. Translation gives CASNPSGLSYEQYF.

This clonotype appeared many times. The chain is built from TRBV27 and TRBJ1-1; 7 positions agree with TRBD1. CDR1 and CDR2 (germline): MNHEY, SMNVEV (reference sequence). V lost 5 bases, J lost 1 base, and 7 bases stayed unmatched. The CDR3 loop spans 15 amino acids. In DNA form, the CDR3 reads TGTGCCAGCAGTCTTGGGACAGTCGAGAACACTGAAGCTTTCTTT. As protein: CASSLGTVENTEAFF.

This clonotype was observed at least ten times. CDR3 DNA: TGTGCCAGCAGCTTAGCGCTGAGTTTCTCTGGAAACACCATATATTTT. This gives the protein CASSLALSFSGNTIYF. The V call is TRBV7-8, the J call TRBJ1-3; D is unclear. Germline assignment: CDR1 SGHVS and CDR2 FQNEAQ. V gave up 0 bases and J gave up 0 bases, with 9 bases separating them. This CDR3 region has 16 residues.

Ten or more counts support this clonotype. The chain links TRBV9 to TRBJ1-2; D is perhaps TRBD1 (6 bases). Germline V gene sequence: CDR1 SGDLS, CDR2 YYNGEE. The V end lost 0 bases, the J end lost 1 base, and 10 bases lay between the germline ends. The CDR3 spans 15 residues. The CDR3 loop reads CASSVAGQHNYGYTF. The CDR3 DNA sequence: TGTGCCAGCAGCGTAGCAGGACAGCATAACTATGGCTACACCTTC. Full variable domain (rest looked up from reference TRBV9 and TRBJ1-2): DSGVTQTPKHLITATGQRVTLRCSPRSGDLSVYWYQQSLDQGLQFLIQYYNGEERAKGNILERFSAQQFPDLHSELNLSSLELGDSALYFCASSVAGQHNYGYTFGSGTRLTVV.

This clonotype was counted ten times or more. The chain recombines TRBV20-1 with TRBJ2-7, with 9 bases that match TRBD2. Germline-derived CDR1 and CDR2 are DFQATT and SNEGSKA (reference sequence). The CDR3 length is 13 residues. After removal of 4 bases from V and 6 bases from J, the junction contained 7 bases not matched to a gene. This chain's CDR3 is CSATERGDAEQYF. As DNA, the CDR3 is TGCAGTGCTACCGAGCGGGGGGACGCCGAGCAGTACTTC.

This clonotype was seen many times. Likely a read error: the CDR3 ends without its conserved phenylalanine or tryptophan. V gene TRBV19 combines with J gene TRBJ1-2, with D unresolved. Deletions cut 5 bases from V and 5 bases from J, with 15 bases between. The CDR3 totals 14 residues. Germline V gene lookup returns CDR1 LNHDA and CDR2 SQIVND (reference sequence). CDR3 coding DNA: TGTGCCAGTAGTCCCTTGTCTCGTTCGTATGGCTACACCCTC. As protein: CASSPLSRSYGYTL.

V usage is TRBV12-3 or TRBV12-4 and J usage is TRBJ1-2; 7 nucleotides match TRBD1. J gave up 8 bases and V 4 bases, and 7 bases lay outside the gene matches. The CDR3 is made up of 13 amino acids. CDR3 sequence (DNA): TGTGCCAGCAGTTATGAGGGGGCGCGCGGCTACACCTTC. This encodes CASSYEGARGYTF.

Remarks on this clonotype: A read error may explain this, as a much larger clone is one base away. The chain has TRBV4-1 and TRBJ2-7; weak D call: TRBD2 (5 bases). In germline, CDR1 is MGHRA, CDR2 YSYEKL. The CDR3 is 15 residues long. The CDR3 loop is CASSEEARGDYEQYF. CDR3 coding DNA: TGCGCCAGCAGCGAAGAGGCACGGGGTGACTACGAGCAGTACTTC.

In the case of this clonotype: The junction departs from germline at one end; a sequencing error may be responsible. The chain recombines TRBV28 with TRBJ2-5; no clear D. From germline, CDR1 is MDHEN and CDR2 SYDVKM. The CDR3 contains 17 residues. Here the CDR3 reads CAGSQSSGDPPKETQYF. DNA for the CDR3: TGTGCCGGCTCTCAGTCGTCGGGTGACCCACCGAAAGAAACCCAGTACTTC. Together with reference TRBV28 and TRBJ2-5, the CDR3 gives the full variable domain: DVKVTQSSRYLVKRTGEKVFLECVQDMDHENMFWYRQDPGLGLRLIYFSYDVKMKEKGDIPEGYSVSREKKERFSLILESASTNQTSMYLCAGSQSSGDPPKETQYFGPGTRLLVL.

This clonotype was seen many times. This chain links TRBV6-1 with TRBJ1-2; TRBD1 aligns across 7 bases. The CDR3 totals 15 residues. The germline CDR1 and CDR2 sequences are MNHNS and SASEGT. V gave up 5 bases and J gave up 8 bases; unmatched junction bases: 14. The CDR3 DNA follows: TGTGCCAGCAGTCGAAATAGCAGGACAGGACCAGGCTACACCTTC. It specifies CASSRNSRTGPGYTF.